The source of this TCR beta chain is a study of blood T cells in healthy people across ages (dated by TCRdb to the mid-2010s). In terms of the full investigation: In model experiments, template switching captured about one uniquely barcoded TCR beta cDNA molecule for every two T cells. Using deep sequencing normalized with unique cDNA molecular identifiers, the study measured how TCR beta repertoire diversity changes with age. The donors were divided into four age groups: young (average about 16 years), middle-aged (almost 40), aged (62) and long-lived (nearly 85). Donors of different ages were randomly distributed across sequencing lanes to avoid experimental bias. Two additional independent replicas of 1 million unique cDNA reads from the same blood draw were analyzed for two donors (one aged 18 to 29 and one aged 80 or older).

The donors were roughly 40 Caucasian individuals from Russia, aged roughly 6 to 100 years, who were systemically healthy. Ten milliliters of peripheral blood were drawn from each donor into EDTA-treated Vacutainer tubes. Ficoll-Paque density-gradient centrifugation was used to isolate PBMCs, with at least 6 million per sample. Total RNA was extracted from PBMCs with Trizol reagent, with at least 5 micrograms obtained per sample. Naive CD45RAhigh/CD27high T cell percentages were measured by flow cytometry on a PBMC aliquot from every donor. Summary of the overall study and its limitations: Observed TCR beta diversity per million T cells fell roughly linearly with age, and a significant reduction was already apparent by age around 40. Bulk unsorted PBMC profiling prevented conclusive comparison of naive and antigen-experienced compartments. Because the CMV infection status of the donors was unknown, age-related changes in expanded clonotypes may potentially have been confounded. A strong correlation was found between observed TCR beta diversity and the percentage of naive T cells measured by flow cytometry. The long-lived group showed more naive CD4+ T cells, fewer expanded clones and increased TCR diversity than the aged group, suggesting age selection. Estimates of total diversity based on one million sequenced T cells were considered lower bounds and underestimates.

Library method: 5' RACE. The sequencer listed for this sample is Illumina HiSeq 2500. A second PCR of roughly 7 to 11 cycles was run with a J-beta primer mix and a sample-barcoded 5' primer. A template-switch 5' adaptor carrying 12 random nucleotides introduced a unique molecular identifier onto each TCR beta cDNA molecule. At least 3 million CDR3-containing paired-end reads were obtained from each sample. All of the RNA was converted into first-strand cDNA using the Mint cDNA synthesis kit, with a TRBC-specific oligonucleotide serving as the primer. Following uracil-DNA glycosylase treatment, all cDNA underwent a first 18-cycle PCR with the universal primers M1SS and BC2_uni_R. As for the authors' bioinformatics: Normalization of each sample was performed by random selection of 1 million high-quality reads, each carrying a distinct molecular identifier. Instead of being binned into consensus sequences, reads with shared molecular identifiers were discarded. MiTCR, set to a Q25 quality threshold and the strictest error-elimination algorithm, was used for CDR3 identification, clonotype clustering and error correction. A nonparametric unseen species model with Euler transformation was used to estimate lower-bound total TCR beta diversity. The public sequencing data were trimmed at Q25 with fastp and processed into clonotypes with MiXCR by TCRdb, which kept only in-frame beta chains. Records with the same CDR3 protein are collapsed into one entry carrying the most frequent genes and DNA. The V and J calls and clone size come from TCRdb's table, not from the authors' own analysis. In this sample the table shows about 750,000 distinct CDR3 sequences, approximately 53% of which occur a single time. Roughly 40% of the sample is taken by the ten largest.

This clonotype came up a few times. It has no known antigen specificity. No qualities accompany the bases; no much larger clone lies one base away. Germline trimming: 3 bases from V, 2 bases from J; junction bases outside gene matches: 2. The CDR3 numbers 14 residues from cysteine through phenylalanine. The DNA shown is the 42-base CDR3, in frame from base 1. CDR1 KGHDR and CDR2 SFDVKD were looked up in the germline V gene. The sample was blood. This sequence uses TRBV24-1 and TRBJ1-2; the central 7 bases match TRBD1. This receptor was identified in an elderly man in good health. This receptor carries the CDR3 CATSDQTGNYGYTF. The sequenced DNA is TGTGCCACCAGTGATCAGACAGGGAACTATGGCTACACCTTC.